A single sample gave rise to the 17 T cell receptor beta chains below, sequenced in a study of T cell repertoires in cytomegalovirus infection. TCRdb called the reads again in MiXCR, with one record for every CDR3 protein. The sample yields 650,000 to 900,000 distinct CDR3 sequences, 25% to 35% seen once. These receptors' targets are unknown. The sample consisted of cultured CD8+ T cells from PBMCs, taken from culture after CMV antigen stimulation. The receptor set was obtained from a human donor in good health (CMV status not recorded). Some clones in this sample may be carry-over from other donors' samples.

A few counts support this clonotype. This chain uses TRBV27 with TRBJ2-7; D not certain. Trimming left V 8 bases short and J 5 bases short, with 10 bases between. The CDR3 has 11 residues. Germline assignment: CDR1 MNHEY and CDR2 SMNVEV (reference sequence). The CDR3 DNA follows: TGTGCCAGCCGTGGTGGGAACGAGCAGTACTTC. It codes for CASRGGNEQYF.

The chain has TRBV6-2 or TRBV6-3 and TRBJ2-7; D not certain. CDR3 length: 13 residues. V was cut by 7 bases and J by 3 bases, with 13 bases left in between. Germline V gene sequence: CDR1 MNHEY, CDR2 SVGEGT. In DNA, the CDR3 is TGTGCCAGCACCTGGAACCCCCTCTACGAGCAGTACTTC. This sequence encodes CASTWNPLYEQYF.

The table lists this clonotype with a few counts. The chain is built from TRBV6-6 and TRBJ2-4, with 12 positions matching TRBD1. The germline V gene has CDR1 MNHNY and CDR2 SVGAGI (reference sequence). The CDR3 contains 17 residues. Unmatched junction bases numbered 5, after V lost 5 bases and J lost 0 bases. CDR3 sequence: CASSGTGGAGAKNIQYF. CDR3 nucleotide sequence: TGTGCCAGCAGTGGGACAGGGGGCGCGGGAGCCAAAAACATTCAGTACTTC.

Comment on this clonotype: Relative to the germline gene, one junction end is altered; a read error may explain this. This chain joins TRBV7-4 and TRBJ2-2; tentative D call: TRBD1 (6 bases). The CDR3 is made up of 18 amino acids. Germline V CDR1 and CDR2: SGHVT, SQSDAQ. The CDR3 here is CASSSWGGQFARTGELSF. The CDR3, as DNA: TGTGCCAGCAGCTCATGGGGTGGACAGTTTGCGAGAACCGGGGAGCTGTCTTTT.

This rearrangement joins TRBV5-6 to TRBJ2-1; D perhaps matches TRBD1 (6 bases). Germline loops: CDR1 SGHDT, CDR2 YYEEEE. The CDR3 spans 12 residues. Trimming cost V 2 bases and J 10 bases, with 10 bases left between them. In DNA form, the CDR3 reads TGTGCCAGCAGCTTTCTCGGGACAGAGCAGTTCTTC. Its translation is CASSFLGTEQFF.

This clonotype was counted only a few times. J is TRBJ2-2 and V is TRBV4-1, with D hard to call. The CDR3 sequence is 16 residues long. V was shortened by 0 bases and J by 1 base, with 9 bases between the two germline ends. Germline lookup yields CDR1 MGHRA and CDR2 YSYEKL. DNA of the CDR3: TGCGCCAGCAGCCAAGAGATGGCAGTGAACACCGGGGAGCTGTTTTTT. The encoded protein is CASSQEMAVNTGELFF.

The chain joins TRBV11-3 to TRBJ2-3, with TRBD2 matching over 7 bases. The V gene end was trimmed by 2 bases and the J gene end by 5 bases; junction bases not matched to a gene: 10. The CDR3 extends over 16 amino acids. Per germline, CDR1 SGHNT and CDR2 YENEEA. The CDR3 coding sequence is TGTGCCAGCAGCTTAAGCGGGGCTACGTTTGGAGATACGCAGTATTTT. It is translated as CASSLSGATFGDTQYF. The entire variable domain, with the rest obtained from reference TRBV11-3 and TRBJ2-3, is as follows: EAGVVQSPRYKIIEKKQPVAFWCNPISGHNTLYWYLQNLGQGPELLIRYENEEAVDDSQLPKDRFSAERLKGVDSTLKIQPAELGDSAVYLCASSLSGATFGDTQYFGPGTRLTVL.

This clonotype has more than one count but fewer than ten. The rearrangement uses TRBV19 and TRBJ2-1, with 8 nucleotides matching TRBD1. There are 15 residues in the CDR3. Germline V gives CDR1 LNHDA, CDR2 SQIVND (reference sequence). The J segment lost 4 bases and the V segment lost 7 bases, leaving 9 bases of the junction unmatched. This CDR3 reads CASTVVTGGYNEQFF. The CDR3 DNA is TGTGCCAGTACCGTGGTTACAGGGGGTTACAATGAGCAGTTCTTC.

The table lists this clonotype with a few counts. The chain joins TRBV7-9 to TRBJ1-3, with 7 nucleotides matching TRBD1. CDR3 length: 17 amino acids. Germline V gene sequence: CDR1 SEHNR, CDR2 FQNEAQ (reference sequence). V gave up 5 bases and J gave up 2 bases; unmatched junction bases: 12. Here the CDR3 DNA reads TGTGCCAGCAGCCCGGGACAGATTCAAGTCACTGGAAACACCATATATTTT. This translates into CASSPGQIQVTGNTIYF.

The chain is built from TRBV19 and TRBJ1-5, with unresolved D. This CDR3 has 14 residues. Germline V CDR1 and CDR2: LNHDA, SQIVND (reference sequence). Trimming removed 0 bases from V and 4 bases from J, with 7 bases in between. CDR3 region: CASSIDSANQPQHF. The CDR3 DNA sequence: TGTGCCAGTAGTATAGACTCAGCTAATCAGCCCCAGCATTTT. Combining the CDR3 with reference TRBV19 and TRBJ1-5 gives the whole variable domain DGGITQSPKYLFRKEGQNVTLSCEQNLNHDAMYWYRQDPGQGLRLIYYSQIVNDFQKGDIAEGYSVSREKKESFPLTVTSAQKNPTAFYLCASSIDSANQPQHFGDGTRLSIL.

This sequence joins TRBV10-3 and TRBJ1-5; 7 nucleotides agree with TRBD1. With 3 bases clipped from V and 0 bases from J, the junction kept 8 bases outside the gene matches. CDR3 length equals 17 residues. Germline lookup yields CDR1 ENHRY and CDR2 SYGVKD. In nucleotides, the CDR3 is TGTGCCATCAGTGATGCGACAGGGCAGTATAGCAATCAGCCCCAGCATTTT. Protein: CAISDATGQYSNQPQHF.

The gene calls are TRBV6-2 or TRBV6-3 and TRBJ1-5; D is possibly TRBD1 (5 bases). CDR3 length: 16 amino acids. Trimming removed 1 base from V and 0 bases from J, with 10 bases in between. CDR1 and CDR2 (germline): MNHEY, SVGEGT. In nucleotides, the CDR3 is TGTGCCAGCAGTTACTTGGGTAGGGGTAGCAATCAGCCCCAGCATTTT. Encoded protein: CASSYLGRGSNQPQHF.

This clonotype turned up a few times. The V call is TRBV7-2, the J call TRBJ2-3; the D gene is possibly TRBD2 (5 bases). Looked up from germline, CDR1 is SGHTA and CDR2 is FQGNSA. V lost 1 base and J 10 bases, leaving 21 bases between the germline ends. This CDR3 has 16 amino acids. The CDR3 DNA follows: TGTGCCAGCAGCTTAGAGTCAAAGGACTCCTCGTCGTCGCAGTATTTT. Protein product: CASSLESKDSSSSQYF. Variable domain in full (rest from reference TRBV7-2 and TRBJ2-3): GAGVSQSPSNKVTEKGKDVELRCDPISGHTALYWYRQSLGQGLEFLIYFQGNSAPDKSGLPSDRFSAERTGGSVSTLTIQRTQQEDSAVYLCASSLESKDSSSSQYFGPGTRLTVL.

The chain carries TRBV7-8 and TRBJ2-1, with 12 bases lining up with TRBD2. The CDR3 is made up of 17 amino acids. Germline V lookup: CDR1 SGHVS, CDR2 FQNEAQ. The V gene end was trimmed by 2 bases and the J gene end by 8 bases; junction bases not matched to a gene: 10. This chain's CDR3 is CASSLLAGGGLHDEQFF. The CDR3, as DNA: TGTGCCAGCAGCTTACTAGCGGGGGGGGGCCTACATGATGAGCAGTTCTTC. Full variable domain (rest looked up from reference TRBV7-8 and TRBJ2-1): GAGVSQSPRYKVAKRGQDVALRCDPISGHVSLFWYQQALGQGPEFLTYFQNEAQLDKSGLPSDRFFAERPEGSVSTLKIQRTQQEDSAVYLCASSLLAGGGLHDEQFFGPGTRLTVL.

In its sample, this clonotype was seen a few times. The CDR3 loop is CASREGGDEEFF. The CDR3 coding sequence is TGTGCCAGCAGGGAAGGAGGGGACGAGGAGTTCTTC. The chain couples TRBV12-3 or TRBV12-4 to TRBJ2-1, with D perhaps matching TRBD2 (6 bases). The CDR3 is made up of 12 amino acids. Trimming pared 6 bases from V and 14 bases from J, leaving 17 bases between.

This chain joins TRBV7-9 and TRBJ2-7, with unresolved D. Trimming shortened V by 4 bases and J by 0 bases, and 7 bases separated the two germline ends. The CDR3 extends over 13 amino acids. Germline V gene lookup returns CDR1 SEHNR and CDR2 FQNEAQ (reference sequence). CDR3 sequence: CASSSKSSYEQYV. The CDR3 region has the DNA TGTGCCAGCAGCTCTAAGAGCTCCTACGAGCAGTACGTC.

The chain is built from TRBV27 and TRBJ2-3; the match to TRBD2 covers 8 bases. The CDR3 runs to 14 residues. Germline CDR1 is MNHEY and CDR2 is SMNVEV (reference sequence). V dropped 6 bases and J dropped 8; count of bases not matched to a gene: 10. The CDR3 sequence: CASSAPGTRRTQYF. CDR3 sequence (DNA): TGTGCCAGCAGCGCTCCCGGGACTAGGCGTACGCAGTATTTT.